The entry that follows covers one T cell receptor (beta chain) sequence. It lacks a known antigen. Base qualities are not recorded, but no much larger clone differs from it by a single base. TCR CDR3 regions were amplified from genomic DNA by multiplex PCR using the deep immunoSEQ assay. Extracted genomic DNA from each cell subset was distributed evenly across all wells of several immunoSEQ 96-well plates, and each plate was treated as a replicate. Each replicate PCR for sorted subsets received roughly 200 ng genomic DNA, equal to some 32,000 T cell genomes. The purified libraries were quantified using a Qubit 3.0 fluorometer, sized with a Bioanalyzer 2100, and then quantified again using the KAPA Library Quantification kit. Every immunoSEQ 96-well plate was sequenced on a separate single-read 150-cycle Illumina NextSeq 550 flow cell. Under the source paper's analysis protocol: Because only junctional sequences without quality scores were contained in the immunoSEQ output, filtering matching that applied to full-length reads could not be performed. To assign V/J genes and CDR3, sequences were annotated against IMGT germline references using PyIR, a Python wrapper for IgBLAST v1.9. Reads were removed for weak V/J assignments (E-value above 1e-6), missing CDR3, stop codons, out-of-frame junctions, or ambiguous translated residues. V3J clonotypes were defined by identical inferred V gene, J gene, and CDR3 amino acid sequence. The percentage overlap between two repertoires was calculated by dividing the number of shared unique clonotypes by the size of the smaller repertoire. Three approaches were used to assess repertoire richness: RTK rarefaction, the Chao1 estimator, and Recon v2.1 estimates of unobserved clonotypes. Generation probabilities were computed with OLGA for all TCRbeta clonotypes obtained by the gDNA method from a handful of donors. This is the immuneACCESS table as TCRdb keeps it, with only in-frame sequences that have V and J called. A part of the clones is gone; compared with another copy, unresolved V genes explain less than half, and the rest is unexplained. V and J calls and clone size are those listed in that table; D and trimming were worked out from the DNA. In this sample the table shows hundreds of thousands of clones, approximately 96% of which occur a single time. The biggest ten clones account for about 0.11% of the sample.

This sample was included in a study of shared clonotypes between healthy human individuals (dated by TCRdb to 2018 to 2021). Some background on the complete study: A couple of women and a few men aged 18 to 49 years were included in the cohort. For each donor, three plates each were used for CD4 naive and CD4 memory, two plates were used for CD8 naive, and one plate was used for CD8 memory. To estimate repertoire size and how much clonotype sharing occurs between individuals, the study deeply sequenced the blood TCR repertoires of 4 to 6 healthy adults. Different laboratories and diverse techniques were used to prepare libraries and sequence TCR repertoires, to increase sequencing depth and limit assay-specific biases. Between about 0.9 and 8.9 billion PBMCs per donor were obtained by leukapheresis.

Study-level results and caveats: Clonotypes shared by all four sorted-subset donors showed higher generation probabilities than non-shared clonotypes. Estimated clonotype richness was generally larger for naive than for memory subsets. Because the study included a small number of donors, the genetic and exposure-history diversity represented was limited. Incomplete sequencing was indicated by rarefaction of sorted-subset datasets, despite the large sequencing depth. Pairwise subsampling led to the expectation that sequencing depth would affect the degree of clonotype sharing among donors. When several donors were compared, the shared fraction of clonotypes was around 5.1% for naive CD4, approximately 3.3% for naive CD8, about 2.5% for memory CD4, and 0.35% to 0.5% for memory CD8. Sampling was restricted to blood, and TCR repertoires in tissues likely differ from the TCR repertoires found in blood.

CD8 naive samples were obtained by positive selection for CCR7 among CD45RO-negative cells, yielding a CD45RA+CCR7+ population from which TemRA cells were excluded. Healthy HIV-negative adults with no recently reported acute infections or vaccinations were included as donors. Every donor was a Caucasian adult residing in Nashville, Tennessee, USA. After blood collection by leukapheresis, PBMCs were isolated using Ficoll-Histopaque density gradient centrifugation and then cryopreserved in the vapor phase of liquid nitrogen. Purity and quantity of every magnetically sorted T cell population were checked by analytical flow cytometry. Genomic DNA was isolated from each sorted fraction and quantified by UV absorbance on a Nanodrop 2000c. This sequence originates from a woman aged 25 to 45 in good health. Sample: naive CD8+ T cells sorted from blood. Read against the paper, the sample's cell subset or site label means: CD45RA+CCR7+.

At the DNA level, the sequence is TGTGCCAGCAGCCAACACCAGGGTTACGAGCAGTACTTC. Translation gives CASSQHQGYEQYF. The rearrangement joined TRBV11-2 to TRBJ2-7; TRBD1 is a possible D gene, resting on 5 matching bases. The cysteine opens and the phenylalanine closes a CDR3 of 13 amino acids. Only the CDR3 part of the read is kept: 39 bases, read in frame from the first base. For CDR1 and CDR2, the germline V gene lists SGHAT and FQNNGV. The germline ends are 12 bases apart after V is trimmed by 5 bases and J by 4 bases.